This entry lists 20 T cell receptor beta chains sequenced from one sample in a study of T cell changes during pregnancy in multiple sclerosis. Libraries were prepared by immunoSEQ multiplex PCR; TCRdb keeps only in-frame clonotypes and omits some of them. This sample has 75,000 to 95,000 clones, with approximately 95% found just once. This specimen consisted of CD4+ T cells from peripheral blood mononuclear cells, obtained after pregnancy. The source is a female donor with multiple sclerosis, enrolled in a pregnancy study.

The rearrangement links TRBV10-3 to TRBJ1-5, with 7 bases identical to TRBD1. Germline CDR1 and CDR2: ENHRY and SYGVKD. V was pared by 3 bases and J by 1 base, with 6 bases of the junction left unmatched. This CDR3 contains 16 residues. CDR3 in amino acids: CAISERQGGSNQPQHF. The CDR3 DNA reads TGTGCCATCAGTGAAAGACAGGGTGGGAGCAATCAGCCCCAGCATTTT.

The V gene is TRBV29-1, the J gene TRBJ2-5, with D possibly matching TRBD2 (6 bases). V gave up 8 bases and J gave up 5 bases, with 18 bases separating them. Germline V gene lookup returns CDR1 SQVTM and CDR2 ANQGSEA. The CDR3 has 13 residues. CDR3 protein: CSITGGTWETQYF. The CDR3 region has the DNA TGCAGCATCACAGGCGGGACGTGGGAGACCCAGTACTTC.

CDR3 sequence: CASRPSAGNTIYF. The DNA of the CDR3 is TGTGCCAGTAGACCTTCGGCTGGAAACACCATATATTTT. V and J are TRBV19 and TRBJ1-3; D uncertain. The CDR3 spans 13 residues. The ends were cut back, 6 bases at V and 2 bases at J, with 8 bases in the middle. Germline loops: CDR1 LNHDA, CDR2 SQIVND (reference sequence).

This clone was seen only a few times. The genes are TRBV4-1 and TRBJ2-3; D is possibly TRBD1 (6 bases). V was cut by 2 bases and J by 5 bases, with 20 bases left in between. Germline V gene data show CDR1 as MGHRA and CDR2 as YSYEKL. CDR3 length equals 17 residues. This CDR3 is CASSQLHASTGRDTQYF. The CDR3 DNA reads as TGCGCCAGCAGCCAACTTCACGCTTCAACAGGGAGAGATACGCAGTATTTT.

As DNA, the CDR3 is TGTGCCAGCAGTTTACTCGGGGTCACCGGGGAGCTGTTTTTT. Translation gives CASSLLGVTGELFF. The chain couples TRBV27 to TRBJ2-2, with a tentative D call TRBD2 (5 bases). The germline gives CDR1 MNHEY, CDR2 SMNVEV (reference sequence). V was trimmed by 2 bases and J by 4 bases, leaving 8 bases between them. The CDR3 consists of 14 residues.

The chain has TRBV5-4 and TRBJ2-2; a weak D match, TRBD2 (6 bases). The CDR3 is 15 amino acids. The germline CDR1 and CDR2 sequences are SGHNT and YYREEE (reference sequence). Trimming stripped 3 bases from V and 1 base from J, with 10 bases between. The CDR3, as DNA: TGTGCCAGCAGCTGGAGCGGGCTGAACACCGGGGAGCTGTTTTTT. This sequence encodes CASSWSGLNTGELFF.

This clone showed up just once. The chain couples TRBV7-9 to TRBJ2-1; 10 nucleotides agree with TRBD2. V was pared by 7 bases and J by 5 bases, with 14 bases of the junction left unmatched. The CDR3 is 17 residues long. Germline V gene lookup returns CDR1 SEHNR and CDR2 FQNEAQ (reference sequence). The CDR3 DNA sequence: TGTGCCAGCACCCCAGGGTCTAGCGGGAGAGAAGACAATGAGCAGTTCTTC. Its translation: CASTPGSSGREDNEQFF.

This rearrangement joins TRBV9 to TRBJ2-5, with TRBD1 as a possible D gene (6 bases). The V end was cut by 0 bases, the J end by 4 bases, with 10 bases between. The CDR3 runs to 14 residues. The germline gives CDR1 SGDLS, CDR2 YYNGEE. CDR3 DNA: TGTGCCAGCAGCGTAGGGGTAGGGGGAGAGACCCAGTACTTC. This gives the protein CASSVGVGGETQYF. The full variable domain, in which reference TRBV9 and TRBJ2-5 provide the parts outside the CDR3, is DSGVTQTPKHLITATGQRVTLRCSPRSGDLSVYWYQQSLDQGLQFLIQYYNGEERAKGNILERFSAQQFPDLHSELNLSSLELGDSALYFCASSVGVGGETQYFGPGTRLLVL.

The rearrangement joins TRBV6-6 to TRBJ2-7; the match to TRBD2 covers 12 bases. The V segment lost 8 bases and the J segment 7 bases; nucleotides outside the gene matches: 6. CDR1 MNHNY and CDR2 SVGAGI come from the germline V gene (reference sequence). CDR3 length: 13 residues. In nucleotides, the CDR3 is TGTGCCAGCTCTAGCGGGAGGGCCAGGGAGCAGTACTTC. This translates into CASSSGRAREQYF.

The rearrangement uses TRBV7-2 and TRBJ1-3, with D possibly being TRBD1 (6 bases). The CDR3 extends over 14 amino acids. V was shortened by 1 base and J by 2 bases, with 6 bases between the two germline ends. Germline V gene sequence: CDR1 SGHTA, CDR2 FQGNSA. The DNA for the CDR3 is TGTGCCAGCAGCTTAGGGGACACTGGAAACACCATATATTTT. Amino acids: CASSLGDTGNTIYF.

The DNA for the CDR3 is TGTGCCTGGAGTTCAGAGGGCCCCTACGAGCAGTACTTC. Translated: CAWSSEGPYEQYF. This sequence joins TRBV30 and TRBJ2-7; TRBD2 is a possible D gene (5 bases). V lost 2 bases and J 2 bases, leaving 10 bases between the germline ends. This CDR3 region has 13 residues. The germline V gene encodes CDR1 GTSNPN and CDR2 SVGIG (reference sequence).

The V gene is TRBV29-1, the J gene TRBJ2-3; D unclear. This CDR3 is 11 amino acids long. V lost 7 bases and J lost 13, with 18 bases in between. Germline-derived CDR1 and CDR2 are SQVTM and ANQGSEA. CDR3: CSAPGKPREYF. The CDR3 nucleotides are TGCAGCGCCCCCGGTAAGCCCCGGGAGTATTTT.

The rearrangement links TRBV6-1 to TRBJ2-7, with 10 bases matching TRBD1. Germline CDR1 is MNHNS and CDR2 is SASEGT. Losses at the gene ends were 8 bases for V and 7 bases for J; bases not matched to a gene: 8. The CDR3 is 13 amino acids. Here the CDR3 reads CASGGTGVREQYF. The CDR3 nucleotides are TGTGCCAGCGGTGGGACAGGGGTGAGAGAGCAGTACTTC.

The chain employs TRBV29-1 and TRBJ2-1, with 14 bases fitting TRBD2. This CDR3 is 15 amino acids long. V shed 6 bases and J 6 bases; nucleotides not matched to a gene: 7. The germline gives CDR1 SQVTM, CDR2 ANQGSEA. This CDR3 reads CSVALTSGRANEQFF. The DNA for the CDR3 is TGCAGCGTGGCCTTGACTAGCGGGAGGGCCAATGAGCAGTTCTTC.

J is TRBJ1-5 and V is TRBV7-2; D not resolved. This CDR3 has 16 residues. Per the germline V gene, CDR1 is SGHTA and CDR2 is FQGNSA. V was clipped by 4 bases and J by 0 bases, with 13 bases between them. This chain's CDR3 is CASSSLNGVSNQPQHF. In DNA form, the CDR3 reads TGTGCCAGCAGCTCCCTTAACGGGGTTAGCAATCAGCCCCAGCATTTT.

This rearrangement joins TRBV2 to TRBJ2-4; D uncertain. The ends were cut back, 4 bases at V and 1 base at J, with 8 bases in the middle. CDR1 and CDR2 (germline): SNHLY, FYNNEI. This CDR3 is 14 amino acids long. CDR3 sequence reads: CASSVSVAKNIQYF. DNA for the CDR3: TGTGCCAGCAGTGTCTCAGTGGCCAAAAACATTCAGTACTTC.

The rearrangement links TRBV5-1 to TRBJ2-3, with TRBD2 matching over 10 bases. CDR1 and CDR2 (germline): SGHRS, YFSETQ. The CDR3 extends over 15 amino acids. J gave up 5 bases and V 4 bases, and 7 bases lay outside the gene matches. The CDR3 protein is CASSPPRTSGDTQYF. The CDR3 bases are TGCGCCAGCAGCCCGCCGCGGACTAGCGGAGATACGCAGTATTTT.

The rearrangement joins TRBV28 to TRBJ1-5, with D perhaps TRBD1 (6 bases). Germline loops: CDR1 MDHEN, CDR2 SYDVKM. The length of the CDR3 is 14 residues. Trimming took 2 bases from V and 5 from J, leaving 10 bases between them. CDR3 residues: CASSLGQPHQPQHF. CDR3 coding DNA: TGTGCCAGCAGTTTAGGACAGCCACATCAGCCCCAGCATTTT.

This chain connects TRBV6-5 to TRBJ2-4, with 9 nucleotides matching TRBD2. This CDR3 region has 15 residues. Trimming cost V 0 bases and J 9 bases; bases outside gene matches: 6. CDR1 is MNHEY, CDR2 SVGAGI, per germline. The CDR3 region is CASSYSLAGAGIQYF. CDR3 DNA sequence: TGTGCCAGCAGTTACTCGTTAGCGGGAGCGGGCATTCAGTACTTC.

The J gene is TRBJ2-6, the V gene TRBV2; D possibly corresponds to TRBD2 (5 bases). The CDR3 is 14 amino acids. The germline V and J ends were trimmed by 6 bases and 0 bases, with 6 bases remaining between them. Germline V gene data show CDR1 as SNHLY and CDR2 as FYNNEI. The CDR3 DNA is TGTGCCAGCAGGGAGGACTCTGGGGCCAACGTCCTGACTTTC. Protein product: CASREDSGANVLTF.